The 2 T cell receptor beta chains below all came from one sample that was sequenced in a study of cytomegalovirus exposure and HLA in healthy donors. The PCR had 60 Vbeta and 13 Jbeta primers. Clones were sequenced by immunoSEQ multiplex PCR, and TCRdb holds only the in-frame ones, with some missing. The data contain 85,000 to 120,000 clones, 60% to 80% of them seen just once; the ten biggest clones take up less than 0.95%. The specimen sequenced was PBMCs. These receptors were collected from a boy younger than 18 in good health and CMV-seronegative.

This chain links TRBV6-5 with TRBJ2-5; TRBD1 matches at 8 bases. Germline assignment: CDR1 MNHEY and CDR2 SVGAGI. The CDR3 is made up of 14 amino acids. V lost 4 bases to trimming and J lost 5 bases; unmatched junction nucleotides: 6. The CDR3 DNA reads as TGTGCCAGCAGTTCCTGGACAGGGTCGGAGACCCAGTACTTC. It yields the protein CASSSWTGSETQYF.

The CDR3 loop reads CASRAGGENTEAFF. The CDR3 DNA sequence: TGTGCCAGCAGGGCAGGGGGAGAGAACACTGAAGCTTTCTTT. The gene calls are TRBV28 and TRBJ1-1; 7 bases are a match to TRBD1. J lost 1 base, V lost 6 bases, and 5 bases had no gene match. The CDR3 is 14 amino acids. Germline-derived CDR1 and CDR2 are MDHEN and SYDVKM.